The present TCR beta chain was sequenced within a study of glioma-infiltrating T cells. General study findings and limits: Only very few CDR3 sequences appeared in both tissue and blood. Tissue-blood divergence was below expectation in non-neoplastic patients, above in gliomas.

This clonotype was counted at least ten times. Its antigen is undetermined. The iRepertoire nested amplicon-rescue multiplex PCR amplified TCR alpha and beta CDR3s from RNA. Input was roughly 100-450 ng of tissue mRNA or PBMC total RNA. TCRdb processed the multiplex PCR reads anew with MiXCR; each CDR3 protein has one entry. The table lists approximately 89,000 distinct CDR3 sequences, about a quarter of them singletons, with under 8.5% in the top ten. The sequencing sample was made of glioma tissue, nonneoplastic brain tissue, or PBMCs (not recorded which). The sequence came from a human donor with low-grade glioma or glioblastoma, undergoing nonglioma brain surgery, or in good health (not recorded which).

CDR3 nucleotide sequence: TGTGCCAGCACCCAGAGGTTGCGGGAGTCCTACAATGAGCAGTTCTTC. It encodes CASTQRLRESYNEQFF. The chain uses TRBV6-2 or TRBV6-3 and TRBJ2-1; 7 bases are a match to TRBD2. Trimming at V came to 7 bases and at J to 1 base, leaving 10 bases not matched to a gene. Germline V lookup: CDR1 MNHEY, CDR2 SVGEGT. The CDR3 covers 16 residues.